This T cell receptor (beta chain) comes out of a study of T cells in narcolepsy. Sequencing was performed with immunoSEQ multiplex PCR; in TCRdb, only in-frame clones are kept and a portion is missing. The repertoire holds thousands of clones, with 62% as singletons. The CDR3 covers 13 residues. Germline V CDR1 and CDR2: SGHVT, SQSDAQ. V was shortened by 0 bases and J by 11 bases, with 11 bases between the two germline ends. The V gene is TRBV7-4, the J gene TRBJ1-5, with D uncertain. The receptor comes from a human donor with narcolepsy. The sample taken for sequencing was CD45RA- memory CD8+ T cells from PBMCs. The CDR3 nucleotides read TGTGCCAGCAGCTTAGCCTTAGACTGGGCCCAGCATTTT. As protein: CASSLALDWAQHF. Full variable domain (remainder filled in from reference TRBV7-4 and TRBJ1-5): GAGVSQSPRYKVAKRGRDVALRCDSISGHVTLYWYRQTLGQGSEVLTYSQSDAQRDKSGRPSGRFSAERPERSVSTLKIQRTEQGDSAVYLCASSLALDWAQHFGDGTRLSIL.